This paragraph covers one TCR beta chain sequence. The data were produced by immunoSEQ multiplex PCR, yet TCRdb's version contains in-frame clones alone and is incomplete. The sample shows 75,000 to 95,000 clones, more than 70% of them seen only once. Losses at the gene ends were 3 bases for V and 3 bases for J; bases not matched to a gene: 7. Germline V CDR1 and CDR2: MDHEN, SYDVKM. CDR3 length: 16 amino acids. This record comes from a study of blood T cell repertoires in COVID-19. This chain uses TRBV28 with TRBJ2-1, with 8 bases identical to TRBD1. The sequenced sample was peripheral blood. The sequence derives from an elderly woman with acute or convalescent COVID-19. CDR3 loop: CASSFPGQVIYNEQFF. The CDR3, as DNA: TGTGCCAGCAGTTTCCCGGGACAGGTGATCTACAATGAGCAGTTCTTC.